This passage covers 12 T cell receptor beta chains from one sample sequenced in a study of response to subunit inactivated influenza vaccine. One entry per CDR3 protein, called by TCRdb with MiXCR from the RT-PCR reads. The top ten hold around 10% of the sample, which has about 610,000 distinct CDR3 sequences, 14% seen once. Sequenced here: PBMCs from blood, sampled 12 days after vaccination. Every receptor here comes from a man aged 50-60 years who received an inactivated influenza vaccine.

The table lists this clonotype with a few counts. CDR3 loop: CASRSTGQGYEQYF. CDR3 DNA: TGTGCCAGCCGTTCGACGGGACAGGGTTACGAGCAGTACTTC. The V and J genes are TRBV28 and TRBJ2-7; 9 nucleotides match TRBD1. This CDR3 contains 14 residues. Trimming removed 8 bases from V and 4 bases from J; junction bases left unmatched: 9. Germline lookup yields CDR1 MDHEN and CDR2 SYDVKM.

The chain has TRBV7-9 and TRBJ2-1; TRBD2 is a possible D gene (6 bases). Per the germline V gene, CDR1 is SEHNR and CDR2 is FQNEAQ (reference sequence). Trimming stripped 1 base from V and 0 bases from J, with 10 bases between. This CDR3 region has 16 residues. The CDR3 region has the DNA TGTGCCAGCAGCTTAGTCCGGGGGAGCTCCTACAATGAGCAGTTCTTC. It encodes CASSLVRGSSYNEQFF.

The V gene is TRBV14, the J gene TRBJ1-3, with D perhaps matching TRBD1 (6 bases). The V gene's germline CDR1 is SGHDN and CDR2 FVKESK. The CDR3 spans 16 residues. V was cut by 1 base and J by 0 bases, with 10 bases left in between. CDR3 residues: CASSQVGHPSGNTIYF. CDR3 nucleotide sequence: TGTGCCAGCAGCCAAGTGGGACACCCCTCTGGAAACACCATATATTTT.

The chain has TRBV5-1 and TRBJ2-4; no clear D gene. The CDR3 consists of 13 residues. Germline V gives CDR1 SGHRS, CDR2 YFSETQ. V lost 0 bases to trimming and J lost 10 bases, with 11 bases between them. The CDR3 DNA reads as TGCGCCAGCAGCTTGGTGACCGAAGCGATTCAGTACTTC. Protein sequence: CASSLVTEAIQYF.

This clonotype was seen a few times. The chain joins TRBV5-1 to TRBJ2-2; D tentatively reads TRBD1 or TRBD2 (6 bases each). V was cut by 6 bases and J by 0 bases, with 15 bases left in between. CDR3 length: 16 amino acids. The germline V gene encodes CDR1 SGHRS and CDR2 YFSETQ. CDR3: CASIKGGKSNTGELFF. CDR3 DNA: TGCGCCAGCATAAAGGGGGGAAAATCGAACACCGGGGAGCTGTTTTTT.

The rearrangement links TRBV28 to TRBJ1-2, with 8 bases matching TRBD1. Germline CDR1 reads MDHEN; CDR2 reads SYDVKM. Trimming cost V 7 bases and J 4 bases; bases outside gene matches: 11. The CDR3 is 15 amino acids. CDR3 residues: CASIDPGQARYGYTF. In nucleotides, the CDR3 is TGTGCCAGCATCGATCCGGGACAGGCACGCTATGGCTACACCTTC.

This clonotype was observed a handful of times. V is TRBV27 and J is TRBJ2-5; 7 bases match TRBD1. V lost 4 bases to trimming and J lost 6 bases; unmatched junction nucleotides: 5. CDR1 and CDR2 from the germline V gene are MNHEY and SMNVEV (reference sequence). The CDR3 covers 13 residues. CDR3 coding DNA: TGTGCCAGCAGTTCACAGGGGTCCCAGACCCAGTACTTC. Translating it yields CASSSQGSQTQYF.

This clonotype was counted ten times or more. J is TRBJ1-4 and V is TRBV20-1; 7 nucleotides agree with TRBD1. With V trimmed by 4 bases and J by 5 bases, 10 bases remained unmatched. Germline loops: CDR1 DFQATT, CDR2 SNEGSKA (reference sequence). This CDR3 comprises 15 residues. The CDR3 here is CSATLRQGLNEKLFF. CDR3 nucleotide sequence: TGCAGTGCTACCCTGAGACAGGGACTAAATGAAAAACTGTTTTTT.

In the case of this clonotype: A read error is possible here, since a much larger clone lies one base away. The V call is TRBV3-1, the J call TRBJ1-1; no clear D. Germline-derived CDR1 and CDR2 are LGHDT and YNNKEL (reference sequence). The CDR3 spans 13 residues. The CDR3 region has the DNA TGTGCCAGCAGCTACCCGGGGAACACTGAAGCTTCCTTT. This encodes CASSYPGNTEASF.

This clonotype was recorded a few times. The CDR3 reads CASSLRWTSGIGEQYF. DNA for the CDR3: TGTGCCAGCAGCTTACGGTGGACTAGCGGGATTGGTGAGCAGTACTTC. This chain joins TRBV7-6 and TRBJ2-7; 12 nucleotides line up with TRBD2. V dropped 2 bases and J dropped 7; count of bases not matched to a gene: 9. The CDR3 contains 16 residues. Germline V gives CDR1 SGHVS, CDR2 FNYEAQ.

A few counts support this clonotype. The chain has TRBV12-3 or TRBV12-4 and TRBJ1-2; 9 bases are shared with TRBD1. The V gene end was trimmed by 6 bases and the J gene end by 1 base; junction bases not matched to a gene: 9. CDR3 length: 16 amino acids. The CDR3 nucleotides read TGTGCCAGCAGCCTTAGTGGGACAGGGCTTAACTATGGCTACACCTTC. Amino acid sequence: CASSLSGTGLNYGYTF.

This clonotype was observed many times. This sequence joins TRBV28 and TRBJ2-5; D possibly corresponds to TRBD2 (6 bases). Trimming removed 7 bases at V and 4 bases at J, with 19 bases between. CDR1 is MDHEN, CDR2 SYDVKM, per germline. The CDR3 contains 15 residues. The CDR3 DNA follows: TGTGCCAGCACAAAAATCCGGGGGTACCCAGAGACCCAGTACTTC. Its protein product is CASTKIRGYPETQYF.